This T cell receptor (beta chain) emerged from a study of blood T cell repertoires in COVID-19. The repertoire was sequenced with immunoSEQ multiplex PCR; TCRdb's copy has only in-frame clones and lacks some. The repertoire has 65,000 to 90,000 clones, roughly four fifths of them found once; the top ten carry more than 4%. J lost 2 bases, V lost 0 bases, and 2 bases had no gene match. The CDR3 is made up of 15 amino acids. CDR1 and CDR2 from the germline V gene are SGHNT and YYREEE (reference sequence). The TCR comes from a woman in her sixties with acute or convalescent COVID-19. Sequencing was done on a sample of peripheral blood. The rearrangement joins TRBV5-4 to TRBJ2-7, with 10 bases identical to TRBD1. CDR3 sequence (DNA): TGTGCCAGCAGCTTGGCTGGACAGGGGGCCTACGAGCAGTACTTC. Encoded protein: CASSLAGQGAYEQYF.